This TCR beta chain was found in a study of OX40 agonist ivuxolimab in advanced cancers. Study-level results: Clonal expansion among partial responders at 0.1-3.0 mg/kg ranked near the lowest. There was clonal expansion of CD4+ and CD8+ blood T cells by week 6 at 0.1 to 3.0 mg/kg.

Sequencing was performed with immunoSEQ multiplex PCR; in TCRdb, only in-frame clones are kept and a portion is missing. Among tens of thousands of clones, approximately 80% were seen once, and the ten largest hold roughly 2.7%. Per the germline V gene, CDR1 is SQVTM and CDR2 is ANQGSEA. The CDR3 totals 12 residues. V shed 1 base and J shed 1 base, with 5 bases lying between them. Details on this clone: The antigen is not known.

The sequences come from CD4+ or CD8+ T cells sorted from blood, collected in a trial of the OX40 agonist ivuxolimab. The origin of this receptor is an adult with an advanced solid tumor such as melanoma, head and neck, liver or kidney cancer. The chain combines TRBV29-1 with TRBJ2-7; D not resolved. The chain's CDR3 is CSVEVVSYEQYF. CDR3 nucleotide sequence: TGCAGCGTTGAAGTGGTTTCCTACGAGCAGTACTTC.